The 32 T cell receptor beta chains below all came from one sample that was sequenced in a study of CD8 T cells in ankylosing spondylitis. General study findings and limits: Apparently characteristic of ankylosing spondylitis blood was a TCR beta motif (about eight highly homologous variants).

TCRdb itself ran the 5' RACE reads through MiXCR, one entry per CDR3 protein. The sample has over 200,000 distinct CDR3 sequences, around 20% seen once. These TCRs are of unknown antigen specificity. Sequenced: blood, either unsorted or a sorted T cell fraction (not recorded which). The receptors were gathered from a male donor with ankylosing spondylitis.

This chain joins TRBV19 and TRBJ1-1, with D possibly matching TRBD1 (5 bases). Trimming cost V 3 bases and J 1 base, with 12 bases left between them. CDR1 is LNHDA, CDR2 SQIVND, per germline (reference sequence). This CDR3 contains 15 residues. The CDR3 DNA reads as TGTGCCAGTAGTATGGTCGGGGCCTGGAACACTGAAGCTTTCTTT. Protein product: CASSMVGAWNTEAFF.

This clonotype was found a few times. V gene TRBV24-1 combines with J gene TRBJ2-1; D gene ambiguous. Trimming removed 0 bases from V and 8 bases from J, with 10 bases in between. Germline V lookup: CDR1 KGHDR, CDR2 SFDVKD. This CDR3 region has 14 residues. CDR3 nucleotide sequence: TGTGCCACCAGTGATTTGAGGGTACCGGATGAGCAGTTCTTC. This gives the protein CATSDLRVPDEQFF.

This clonotype has more than one count but fewer than ten. The chain combines TRBV11-2 with TRBJ2-5, with unresolved D. The V end lost 1 base, the J end lost 0 bases, and 12 bases lay between the germline ends. This CDR3 has 16 amino acids. Per the germline V gene, CDR1 is SGHAT and CDR2 is FQNNGV. As DNA, the CDR3 is TGTGCCAGCAGCTTAGGCGATTACCATTACCAAGAGACCCAGTACTTC. Amino acids: CASSLGDYHYQETQYF.

This chain links TRBV10-3 with TRBJ1-6; tentatively, D is TRBD1 (6 bases). This CDR3 is built from 13 residues. The V end was cut by 2 bases, the J end by 11 bases, with 10 bases between. CDR1 is ENHRY and CDR2 is SYGVKD in the germline V gene. CDR3 loop: CAISEGGGAPLHF. In DNA, the CDR3 is TGTGCCATCAGTGAGGGAGGGGGGGCACCCCTCCACTTT.

This clonotype was observed a handful of times. V gene TRBV28 combines with J gene TRBJ2-7; D not resolved. The CDR3 runs 11 residues. From germline, CDR1 is MDHEN and CDR2 SYDVKM. V was pared by 4 bases and J by 4 bases, with 5 bases between. The CDR3, as DNA: TGTGCCAGCAGTTCGGTATACGAGCAGTACTTC. This gives the protein CASSSVYEQYF.

This rearrangement joins TRBV4-2 to TRBJ2-5, with 9 bases identical to TRBD2. The germline CDR1 and CDR2 sequences are LGHNA and YNFKEQ. The CDR3 consists of 18 residues. Unmatched junction bases numbered 20, after V lost 7 bases and J lost 5 bases. CDR3 residues: CASTGGELAGECFETQYF. CDR3 in DNA: TGTGCCAGCACCGGAGGGGAACTAGCGGGTGAATGTTTCGAGACCCAGTACTTC.

This clonotype has at least ten counts. This chain links TRBV12-3 or TRBV12-4 with TRBJ2-5; possibly TRBD2 for D (5 bases). The CDR3 is 14 amino acids. Trimming left V 5 bases short and J 1 base short, with 11 bases between. The CDR3 loop reads CASSPTTTQETQYF. In DNA form, the CDR3 reads TGTGCCAGCAGTCCCACGACTACCCAAGAGACCCAGTACTTC.

The chain has TRBV24-1 and TRBJ1-4, with TRBD1 identical over 8 bases. The ends lost 7 bases at V and 6 bases at J; junction bases unmatched: 3. This CDR3 has 13 residues. Germline CDR1 reads KGHDR; CDR2 reads SFDVKD. The CDR3 region has the DNA TGTGCCACCAGAGGGACAGGAGATGAAAAACTGTTTTTT. Translated: CATRGTGDEKLFF.

This chain connects TRBV7-2 to TRBJ2-1, with TRBD2 matching 15 bases. The trim removed 3 bases at V and 6 bases at J, leaving 3 bases unmatched. Germline lookup yields CDR1 SGHTA and CDR2 FQGNSA. The CDR3 has 16 residues. CDR3 residues: CASSFRTSGGVNEQFF. The CDR3 nucleotides read TGTGCCAGCAGCTTTCGGACTAGCGGGGGGGTCAATGAGCAGTTCTTC.

This clonotype was observed a handful of times. The chain recombines TRBV6-2 or TRBV6-3 with TRBJ1-3; D is unresolved. V lost 2 bases and J lost 6, with 17 bases in between. Germline V gene lookup returns CDR1 MNHEY and CDR2 SVGEGT. This CDR3 spans 16 amino acids. The CDR3 sequence is CASSYEPWDGLNTIYF. For the CDR3, the DNA is TGTGCCAGCAGTTACGAGCCTTGGGATGGGCTAAACACCATATATTTT.

This clonotype was seen only a few times. The chain links TRBV5-4 to TRBJ2-1, with 8 bases matching TRBD2. Germline assignment: CDR1 SGHNT and CDR2 YYREEE (reference sequence). CDR3 length: 12 amino acids. Germline trimming cut 3 bases from V and 9 bases from J; bases unmatched to any gene: 2. In DNA form, the CDR3 reads TGTGCCAGCAGCTCGGGGGGGCTTGAGCAGTTCTTC. Translated: CASSSGGLEQFF.

The chain has TRBV7-2 and TRBJ2-3, with 7 bases identical to TRBD2. Trimming at V came to 1 base and at J to 5 bases, leaving 6 bases not matched to a gene. This CDR3 has 15 residues. Germline V gene data show CDR1 as SGHTA and CDR2 as FQGNSA. The chain's CDR3 is CASSLVAGVQDTQYF. As DNA, the CDR3 is TGTGCCAGCAGCTTAGTCGCGGGAGTTCAAGATACGCAGTATTTT.

The table lists this clonotype with many counts. This chain uses TRBV29-1 with TRBJ2-5; D gene unclear. Germline assignment: CDR1 SQVTM and CDR2 ANQGSEA. With 3 bases removed from V and 0 bases from J, the gap between germline ends came to 14 bases. The CDR3 covers 15 residues. CDR3 nucleotides: TGCAGCGTTGAGTACCCGATTGAGTACCAAGAGACCCAGTACTTC. Its protein is CSVEYPIEYQETQYF.

The chain employs TRBV7-8 and TRBJ2-2; no clear D gene. This CDR3 is 17 amino acids long. Per the germline V gene, CDR1 is SGHVS and CDR2 is FQNEAQ. Trimming cost V 1 base and J 0 bases, with 12 bases left between them. The CDR3 protein is CASSLGWAEANTGELFF. DNA for the CDR3: TGTGCCAGCAGCTTAGGGTGGGCGGAAGCGAACACCGGGGAGCTGTTTTTT.

This clonotype was counted between two and nine times. The J gene is TRBJ2-5, the V gene TRBV27; 10 bases agree with TRBD2. The germline V gene has CDR1 MNHEY and CDR2 SMNVEV (reference sequence). The CDR3 length is 16 residues. The trim removed 3 bases at V and 4 bases at J, leaving 8 bases unmatched. The CDR3 coding sequence is TGTGCCAGCAGTTTGGTCGGAGCGGGGGGGGCAGAGACCCAGTACTTC. Translating it yields CASSLVGAGGAETQYF.

This clonotype was seen more than once but under ten times. The chain employs TRBV3-1 and TRBJ1-1; the match to TRBD1 covers 9 bases. The CDR3 loop spans 19 amino acids. The V gene end was trimmed by 3 bases and the J gene end by 0 bases; junction bases not matched to a gene: 14. CDR1 is LGHDT, CDR2 YNNKEL, per germline (reference sequence). The DNA for the CDR3 is TGTGCCAGCAGCCACAGTTACGGGACAGGGTTCTCTCTGAACACTGAAGCTTTCTTT. Its protein product is CASSHSYGTGFSLNTEAFF.

This clonotype was detected a few times. This chain connects TRBV9 to TRBJ1-1, with TRBD1 identical over 8 bases. The germline V gene has CDR1 SGDLS and CDR2 YYNGEE. V was clipped by 3 bases and J by 3 bases; unmatched bases: 4. The CDR3 totals 14 residues. The CDR3 bases are TGTGCCAGCAGCGGACCGACAGGGGACACTGAAGCTTTCTTT. Translation gives CASSGPTGDTEAFF.

V and J are TRBV27 and TRBJ2-5, with D possibly TRBD2 on 5 matching bases. V was shortened by 4 bases and J by 6 bases, with 15 bases between the two germline ends. Germline-derived CDR1 and CDR2 are MNHEY and SMNVEV (reference sequence). This CDR3 has 14 residues. The CDR3 nucleotides are TGTGCCAGCAGTTACGGGGTTGCCGGGCAGACCCAGTACTTC. It is translated as CASSYGVAGQTQYF.

This clonotype was counted only a few times. The chain couples TRBV11-2 to TRBJ2-1, with 8 bases matching TRBD2. The V and J ends lost 0 bases and 10 bases, in that order; junction bases with no gene match: 8. This CDR3 comprises 15 residues. Germline V gene data show CDR1 as SGHAT and CDR2 as FQNNGV. CDR3 in amino acids: CASSLDPDRGGEQFF. The CDR3 DNA reads TGTGCCAGCAGCTTAGATCCTGATCGGGGGGGGGAGCAGTTCTTC. The full variable domain, completed using reference TRBV11-2 and TRBJ2-1, is EAGVAQSPRYKIIEKRQSVAFWCNPISGHATLYWYQQILGQGPKLLIQFQNNGVVDDSQLPKDRFSAERLKGVDSTLKIQPAKLEDSAVYLCASSLDPDRGGEQFFGPGTRLTVL.

This clonotype occurred a few times. The chain has TRBV7-2 and TRBJ1-1; TRBD1 might be the D (5 bases). CDR1 and CDR2 (germline): SGHTA, FQGNSA. V was pared by 5 bases and J by 11 bases, with 15 bases between. The CDR3 runs to 12 residues. For the CDR3, the DNA is TGTGCCAGCAGCGAGTATCCCCCAGGGGCTTTCTTT. Translation gives CASSEYPPGAFF.

This rearrangement joins TRBV3-1 to TRBJ2-1; TRBD2 matches at 8 bases. Germline CDR1 reads LGHDT; CDR2 reads YNNKEL (reference sequence). The CDR3 consists of 17 residues. Losses at the gene ends were 0 bases for V and 1 base for J; bases not matched to a gene: 5. This CDR3 reads CASSQDNSGDSYNEQFF. The DNA of the CDR3 is TGTGCCAGCAGCCAAGATAATAGCGGGGATTCCTACAATGAGCAGTTCTTC.

The chain carries TRBV4-1 and TRBJ2-7; 7 bases fit TRBD2. J was trimmed by 2 bases and V by 1 base; bases with no gene match: 8. CDR1 is MGHRA and CDR2 is YSYEKL in the germline V gene. This CDR3 has 16 amino acids. CDR3 loop: CASSQGGAGRAYEQYF. In nucleotides, the CDR3 is TGCGCCAGCAGCCAAGGTGGGGCAGGGAGGGCCTACGAGCAGTACTTC.

V gene TRBV27 combines with J gene TRBJ2-7, with TRBD1 identical over 8 bases. This CDR3 contains 16 residues. Germline V lookup: CDR1 MNHEY, CDR2 SMNVEV (reference sequence). V shed 0 bases, J shed 2 bases, and the junction held 6 bases outside the gene matches. CDR3 residues: CASSLSGGTGTYEQYF. The CDR3 DNA reads TGTGCCAGCAGTTTATCCGGTGGGACAGGAACCTACGAGCAGTACTTC.

This clonotype has a handful of counts. The chain links TRBV9 to TRBJ1-1; D is uncertain. CDR3 length equals 11 residues. Deletions cut 7 bases from V and 4 bases from J, with 8 bases between. The V gene's germline CDR1 is SGDLS and CDR2 YYNGEE. CDR3 DNA sequence: TGTGCCAGCGGGGATTCCACTGAAGCTTTCTTT. As protein: CASGDSTEAFF. Variable domain in full (rest from reference TRBV9 and TRBJ1-1): DSGVTQTPKHLITATGQRVTLRCSPRSGDLSVYWYQQSLDQGLQFLIQYYNGEERAKGNILERFSAQQFPDLHSELNLSSLELGDSALYFCASGDSTEAFFGQGTRLTVV.

This clonotype was seen at least ten times. This chain connects TRBV4-3 to TRBJ2-1; 7 bases are shared with TRBD1. The germline gives CDR1 LGHNA, CDR2 YSLEER. V was pared by 0 bases and J by 4 bases, with 9 bases of the junction left unmatched. CDR3 length: 17 residues. CDR3 in amino acids: CASSQEVWDSQYNEQFF. The CDR3 nucleotides read TGCGCCAGCAGCCAAGAGGTTTGGGACAGCCAGTACAATGAGCAGTTCTTC.

In this sample, this clonotype turned up a few times. The rearrangement links TRBV6-1 to TRBJ2-7, with D unclear. CDR1 and CDR2 (germline): MNHNS, SASEGT. This CDR3 comprises 15 residues. V gave up 6 bases and J gave up 2 bases, with 17 bases separating them. The CDR3 loop reads CASSPGDLQPYEQYF. In nucleotides, the CDR3 is TGTGCCAGCAGCCCCGGAGACTTACAACCCTACGAGCAGTACTTC.

The rearrangement joins TRBV5-1 to TRBJ2-1; possibly TRBD1 for D (6 bases). CDR1 and CDR2 from the germline V gene are SGHRS and YFSETQ. CDR3 length: 11 amino acids. Between the trimmed V and J ends, which lost 4 bases and 9 bases, there was a span of 8 bases. The CDR3 reads CASSRQVEQFF. CDR3 DNA: TGCGCCAGCAGCCGACAGGTTGAGCAGTTCTTC.

This chain joins TRBV30 and TRBJ2-5, with TRBD2 identical over 13 bases. The junction had 5 bases not matched to a gene; V was cut back by 2 bases and J by 2 bases. This CDR3 has 16 amino acids. Germline-derived CDR1 and CDR2 are GTSNPN and SVGIG (reference sequence). The chain's CDR3 is CAWSPGLAGSQETQYF. CDR3 bases: TGTGCCTGGAGTCCGGGACTAGCGGGGTCTCAAGAGACCCAGTACTTC.

The V gene is TRBV4-1, the J gene TRBJ1-1; no clear D gene. Germline lookup yields CDR1 MGHRA and CDR2 YSYEKL. The CDR3 runs to 14 residues. The ends were cut back, 0 bases at V and 1 base at J, with 6 bases in the middle. The CDR3 loop is CASSQDDENTEAFF. For the CDR3, the DNA is TGCGCCAGCAGCCAAGATGACGAGAACACTGAAGCTTTCTTT.

V and J are TRBV2 and TRBJ1-6; possible D gene TRBD1, 6 bases. Per the germline V gene, CDR1 is SNHLY and CDR2 is FYNNEI. The V and J ends lost 4 bases and 6 bases respectively, with 13 bases between them. The length of the CDR3 is 15 residues. As DNA, the CDR3 is TGTGCCAGCAGTGTAGTACAGGGAAGTAATTCACCCCTCCACTTT. It specifies CASSVVQGSNSPLHF.

This clonotype was found many times. The V and J genes are TRBV5-6 and TRBJ2-1; D not resolved. The germline V gene has CDR1 SGHDT and CDR2 YYEEEE. V was pared by 5 bases and J by 1 base, with 10 bases between. The CDR3 extends over 14 amino acids. Here the CDR3 DNA reads TGTGCCAGCAGTTTGTCTGGGTCCTACAATGAGCAGTTCTTC. Translation: CASSLSGSYNEQFF.

The J gene is TRBJ2-7, the V gene TRBV5-1; D ambiguous. The CDR3 is 14 residues long. Germline-derived CDR1 and CDR2 are SGHRS and YFSETQ. V lost 4 bases and J 7 bases, leaving 18 bases between the germline ends. The CDR3: CASSPLISSTEQYF. Here the CDR3 DNA reads TGCGCCAGCAGCCCCCTAATATCTTCTACGGAGCAGTACTTC.